The 6 T cell receptor beta chains reported below all come from one sample, sequenced in a study of somatic mutations in cytotoxic T cells in rheumatoid arthritis. Assay used: immunoSEQ multiplex PCR; TCRdb lists only in-frame clones, some missing. Of 8,900 or so clones listed, roughly 75% are singletons. The sequenced sample consisted of CD8+ T cells sorted from blood. These receptors came from an adult with rheumatoid arthritis.

This clone has only a few counts. The chain is built from TRBV5-5 and TRBJ2-7, with D possibly TRBD1 on 6 matching bases. The V end lost 4 bases, the J end lost 5 bases, and 7 bases lay between the germline ends. The CDR3 contains 11 residues. Germline lookup yields CDR1 SGHKS and CDR2 YYEKEE (reference sequence). The chain's CDR3 is CASSQGNEQYF. Written as DNA, the CDR3 is TGTGCCAGCAGCCAGGGGAACGAGCAGTACTTC.

This sequence joins TRBV2 and TRBJ2-1, with TRBD2 matching over 12 bases. This CDR3 has 17 residues. Germline assignment: CDR1 SNHLY and CDR2 FYNNEI. V lost 4 bases, J lost 4 bases, and 8 bases stayed unmatched. Here the CDR3 reads CASSVPGLAGMYNEQFF. The CDR3 DNA reads as TGTGCCAGCAGTGTACCGGGACTAGCGGGTATGTACAATGAGCAGTTCTTC.

CDR3 sequence (DNA): TGTGCCAGCAGCTTAGCGGGCAGCGGGAGTAGAAATGAGCAGTTCTTC. It codes for CASSLAGSGSRNEQFF. The chain joins TRBV7-9 to TRBJ2-1; 8 positions match TRBD2. The CDR3 is 16 residues long. Germline V gene sequence: CDR1 SEHNR, CDR2 FQNEAQ (reference sequence). V shed 0 bases, J shed 7 bases, and the junction held 8 bases outside the gene matches.

V gene TRBV4-1 combines with J gene TRBJ2-5; 9 bases line up with TRBD2. Germline CDR1 is MGHRA and CDR2 is YSYEKL. V gave up 3 bases and J gave up 5 bases; unmatched junction bases: 4. The CDR3 spans 14 residues. The CDR3 nucleotides read TGCGCCAGCAGCCAGATAGCGGGAGACGAGACCCAGTACTTC. Its translation: CASSQIAGDETQYF.

A word on this clone: Distinct nucleotide sequences in the sample also encode this CDR3. The J gene is TRBJ1-1, the V gene TRBV4-3; D uncertain. Germline lookup yields CDR1 LGHNA and CDR2 YSLEER. Trimming removed 1 base at V and 1 base at J, with 4 bases between. This CDR3 is built from 13 residues. The CDR3 spells CASSQAGNTEAFF. The DNA of the CDR3 is TGCGCCAGCAGCCAAGCAGGGAACACTGAAGCTTTCTTT.

This clone was counted a few times. This chain connects TRBV19 to TRBJ2-1, with D perhaps matching TRBD1 (5 bases). The CDR3 runs to 17 residues. Germline V lookup: CDR1 LNHDA, CDR2 SQIVND (reference sequence). Trimming took off 3 bases at V and 3 bases at J, with 18 bases between the two ends. The CDR3 protein is CASSIPVDRRNYNEQFF. In DNA form, the CDR3 reads TGTGCCAGTAGTATTCCCGTCGACAGACGCAACTACAATGAGCAGTTCTTC. Full variable domain (missing parts from reference TRBV19 and TRBJ2-1): DGGITQSPKYLFRKEGQNVTLSCEQNLNHDAMYWYRQDPGQGLRLIYYSQIVNDFQKGDIAEGYSVSREKKESFPLTVTSAQKNPTAFYLCASSIPVDRRNYNEQFFGPGTRLTVL.